This T cell receptor (beta chain) appears in the sequencing data of a study of T cells after posttransplantation cyclophosphamide. In regard to this clone: Its target is unknown.

Trimming at V came to 4 bases and at J to 0 bases, leaving 3 bases not matched to a gene. The CDR3 is 15 amino acids. Germline CDR1 reads SGHAT; CDR2 reads FQNNGV. Busulfan-fludarabine conditioning, marrow transplant, and cyclophosphamide on days +3 and +4 were administered. General study findings and limits: TRB overlap between skin or GI tissue T cells and blood was limited.

Method: immunoSEQ multiplex PCR; TCRdb's copy keeps in-frame clones and lacks some. The table includes some 10,000 clones, 86% detected once. This clonotype originated in a male patient in his thirties who received an allogeneic stem cell transplant from a related donor, was CMV-positive, and had acute GVHD only. The graft donor may have given rise to some T cells. The sequencing here drew on CD4+ T cells sorted from PBMCs, taken after allogeneic stem cell transplant with posttransplant cyclophosphamide. V gene TRBV11-2 combines with J gene TRBJ1-3; 7 bases are a match to TRBD1. The CDR3 spells CASSSGQVSGNTIYF. CDR3 nucleotide sequence: TGTGCCAGCAGCTCCGGACAGGTCTCTGGAAACACCATATATTTT.